This is a list of T cell receptor beta chains from one sample in a study of CD8+ T cells in alopecia areata. Generated by immunoSEQ multiplex PCR, the TCRdb table keeps only in-frame clones and is missing some. The sample has over 150,000 clones, roughly 56% seen once; the top ten hold roughly 5.3%. Sequences were obtained from CD8+ T cells sorted from blood. The source of these receptors is a human donor in good health. Each CDR3 is given without its conserved first and last residue.

v_gene	CDR3aa
TRBV12-5	ASGQGYEQF
TRBV5-1	ASASRGLDYGYT
TRBV7-9	ASSPKTVVTGELF
TRBV5-1	ASSLTQGWTDTQY
TRBV27	ASSLGLAYEQY
TRBV7-9	ASSSRSVLEETQY
TRBV6-5	ASSPIGPDTQY
TRBV6-5	ASSYSSGGGYEQY
TRBV29-1	SVEPDRGLDEQF
TRBV13	ASSSQGSGANVLT
TRBV7-9	ATGTGNTEAF
TRBV29-1	SEPIGRGRGPFYGYT
TRBV5-6	ASSSGVEAF
TRBV6-5	ASSSVYNEQF
TRBV4-1	ASSRGSEQY
TRBV29-1	SVEEGGLADTQY
TRBV2	ASSGHTGTGELF
TRBV2	ASSLAGGPYEQY
TRBV30	ASQGPETQY
TRBV4-1	ASSQRQGAEAF
TRBV9	ASSVGKGSEQY
TRBV7-2	ASSSPVMGPTEAF
TRBV4-1	ASSQGVRNPYEQY
TRBV29-1	SVGLAGQY
TRBV6-1	ASTRDWETQY
TRBV4-1	ASSRAAGSTDTQY
TRBV9	ASSETSGGVNEQF
TRBV27	ASSLEGDEQF
TRBV7-2	ASSRGREQY
TRBV7-9	ASSSTGDWEKLF
TRBV27	ASMGGPSGYGYT
TRBV29-1	SAGTSYEQY
TRBV29-1	SVHQAGTVVNSPLH
TRBV19	ASIGGASGYNEQF
TRBV7-7	ASSLEPSPTDTQY
TRBV5-1	ASSLGGGGEQY
TRBV23-1	ASIPRGTANNEQF